The 17 T cell receptor beta chains in this list originate from one sample, sequenced in a study of radiotherapy plus CTLA-4 blockade in lung cancer. The data were produced by immunoSEQ multiplex PCR, yet TCRdb's version contains in-frame clones alone and is incomplete. The sample records about 90,000 clones, under 85% being singletons. The specimen comprised peripheral blood, sampled from a patient treated with radiotherapy plus ipilimumab. The receptors originated from a human donor with non-small cell lung cancer that progressed on radiotherapy plus ipilimumab.

The genes are TRBV10-3 and TRBJ1-2; 8 bases fit TRBD1. CDR1 is ENHRY and CDR2 is SYGVKD in the germline V gene. The CDR3 runs 13 residues. V was clipped by 6 bases and J by 6 bases; unmatched bases: 6. The CDR3 DNA sequence: TGTGCCATCAGCCCCAGGGGGCCGGATGGCTACACCTTC. Protein product: CAISPRGPDGYTF.

This clone has just a few counts. The V call is TRBV5-4, the J call TRBJ2-1; unclear D gene. V was trimmed by 2 bases and J by 9 bases, leaving 15 bases between them. Per the germline V gene, CDR1 is SGHNT and CDR2 is YYREEE (reference sequence). CDR3 length: 14 residues. CDR3 bases: TGTGCCAGCAGCTTCCCCCATTTAGTGAGTGAGCAGTTCTTC. It yields the protein CASSFPHLVSEQFF.

The chain is built from TRBV6-1 and TRBJ1-2, with D possibly matching TRBD1 (5 bases). V lost 3 bases and J 7 bases, leaving 9 bases between the germline ends. This CDR3 is 12 amino acids long. The V gene's germline CDR1 is MNHNS and CDR2 SASEGT. This CDR3 reads CASSDGAPGYTF. The DNA of the CDR3 is TGTGCCAGCAGTGACGGGGCTCCTGGCTACACCTTC.

The V gene is TRBV27, the J gene TRBJ1-2; 8 bases are a match to TRBD1. The junction had 10 bases not matched to a gene; V was cut back by 5 bases and J by 5 bases. CDR3 length: 15 residues. CDR1 MNHEY and CDR2 SMNVEV come from the germline V gene (reference sequence). Written as DNA, the CDR3 is TGTGCCAGCAGTCCCCAGGGGGCGATTGAATATGGCTACACCTTC. As protein: CASSPQGAIEYGYTF.

The CDR3 DNA is TGTGCCAGCAGCTTGCCCCCCGTCGGGGCTACCTACGAGCAGTACTTC. It codes for CASSLPPVGATYEQYF. This sequence joins TRBV5-4 and TRBJ2-7; either TRBD1 or TRBD2 may fit D (5 bases each). Germline CDR1 and CDR2: SGHNT and YYREEE (reference sequence). This CDR3 has 16 amino acids. Trimming stripped 1 base from V and 2 bases from J, with 16 bases between.

This chain's CDR3 is CASSLALSGANVLTF. The CDR3 DNA sequence: TGTGCCAGCAGCTTGGCCCTTTCTGGGGCCAACGTCCTGACTTTC. V and J are TRBV5-8 and TRBJ2-6; D ambiguous. Germline CDR1 and CDR2: SGHTS and YDEGEE. The V end was cut by 0 bases, the J end by 1 base, with 5 bases between. CDR3 length: 15 amino acids.

V gene TRBV19 combines with J gene TRBJ1-1, with TRBD1 matching over 8 bases. This CDR3 has 17 amino acids. Germline CDR1 and CDR2: LNHDA and SQIVND (reference sequence). V lost 7 bases, J lost 4 bases, and 17 bases stayed unmatched. The DNA of the CDR3 is TGTGCCAGTATCTCTATCCCAGGGGCAGGGGGCTTCACTGAAGCTTTCTTT. It translates to CASISIPGAGGFTEAFF.

The gene calls are TRBV30 and TRBJ1-3; D is perhaps TRBD1 (6 bases). Per germline, CDR1 GTSNPN and CDR2 SVGIG (reference sequence). Between the trimmed V and J ends, which lost 0 bases and 0 bases, there was a span of 15 bases. CDR3 length equals 17 residues. The CDR3 region has the DNA TGTGCCTGGAGTGTACTGGGGGGGCCCAGCTCTGGAAACACCATATATTTT. Protein product: CAWSVLGGPSSGNTIYF.

The chain links TRBV2 to TRBJ2-2; D gene ambiguous. This CDR3 spans 15 amino acids. Germline values: CDR1 SNHLY, CDR2 FYNNEI. The V gene lost 5 bases and the J gene lost 0 bases, with 10 bases spanning the gap. CDR3 bases: TGTGCCAGCAGTCGGACCCATGCGAACACCGGGGAGCTGTTTTTT. It yields the protein CASSRTHANTGELFF. Looking up the rest from reference TRBV2 and TRBJ2-2 gives the full variable domain: EPEVTQTPSHQVTQMGQEVILRCVPISNHLYFYWYRQILGQKVEFLVSFYNNEISEKSEIFDDQFSVERPDGSNFTLKIRSTKLEDSAMYFCASSRTHANTGELFFGEGSRLTVL.

The chain is built from TRBV28 and TRBJ1-2; D is perhaps TRBD1 (6 bases). Germline V CDR1 and CDR2: MDHEN, SYDVKM. Trimming shortened V by 3 bases and J by 5 bases, and 10 bases separated the two germline ends. This CDR3 comprises 13 residues. The CDR3 reads CASSLDSKYGYTF. CDR3 in DNA: TGTGCCAGCAGTTTGGACAGTAAATATGGCTACACCTTC.

CDR3 loop: CASSLAGGPGETQYF. In nucleotides, the CDR3 is TGCGCCAGCAGCTTGGCGGGAGGGCCGGGCGAGACCCAGTACTTC. The gene calls are TRBV5-1 and TRBJ2-5; 8 nucleotides match TRBD2. Germline assignment: CDR1 SGHRS and CDR2 YFSETQ. There are 15 residues in the CDR3. Unmatched junction bases numbered 6, after V lost 0 bases and J lost 5 bases.

This rearrangement joins TRBV19 to TRBJ1-1; D is uncertain. Germline V lookup: CDR1 LNHDA, CDR2 SQIVND (reference sequence). The V and J ends lost 7 bases and 0 bases respectively, with 15 bases between them. The CDR3 spans 15 residues. CDR3 residues: CASTARGTMNTEAFF. CDR3 coding DNA: TGTGCCAGTACCGCACGGGGTACTATGAACACTGAAGCTTTCTTT.

Here the CDR3 reads CASDRVTEAFF. DNA for the CDR3: TGTGCCAGTGACAGGGTCACTGAAGCTTTCTTT. The rearrangement links TRBV6-7 to TRBJ1-1; 7 positions agree with TRBD1. TRBV6-7 is noted as an ORF with a role that remains uncertain. The CDR3 is 11 residues long. V dropped 9 bases and J dropped 4; count of bases not matched to a gene: 2.

The rearrangement links TRBV5-1 to TRBJ2-2; 8 bases match TRBD2. This CDR3 comprises 16 residues. Trimming took 3 bases from V and 3 from J; bases not matched to a gene: 7. The germline CDR1 and CDR2 sequences are SGHRS and YFSETQ. Written as DNA, the CDR3 is TGCGCCAGCAGCTCGCCCGGGGGGGTCCACACCGGGGAGCTGTTTTTT. The encoded protein is CASSSPGGVHTGELFF.

The V and J genes are TRBV9 and TRBJ2-5; 7 bases map to TRBD2. J was trimmed by 5 bases and V by 0 bases; bases with no gene match: 7. The CDR3 contains 15 residues. Germline V gives CDR1 SGDLS, CDR2 YYNGEE. The CDR3 nucleotides are TGTGCCAGCAGCGTAGCGGCGGGAGCTGGGGAGACCCAGTACTTC. Translation gives CASSVAAGAGETQYF.

The chain links TRBV6-5 to TRBJ1-5; no clear D. The CDR3 extends over 12 amino acids. V was pared by 6 bases and J by 6 bases, with 9 bases between. Germline values: CDR1 MNHEY, CDR2 SVGAGI. The CDR3 reads CASRGAGQPQHF. Written as DNA, the CDR3 is TGTGCCAGCAGAGGTGCTGGTCAGCCCCAGCATTTT.

V gene TRBV28 combines with J gene TRBJ2-3; no firm D call. V lost 6 bases to trimming and J lost 2 bases, with 9 bases between them. The CDR3 loop spans 13 amino acids. Germline CDR1 and CDR2: MDHEN and SYDVKM. Here the CDR3 DNA reads TGTGCCAGCAGCCTCGTGTCCACAGATACGCAGTATTTT. This encodes CASSLVSTDTQYF.